This is a list of T cell receptor beta chains from one sample in a study of blood T cell repertoires in COVID-19. Here immunoSEQ multiplex PCR was the method, and the copy in TCRdb shows in-frame clones only, minus some. The sample carries about 170,000 clones, around 89% recorded once. Input material: PBMCs or T cells enriched from blood (not recorded which). The receptors derive from a woman under 30 who had recovered from COVID-19. Both conserved end residues are trimmed from each CDR3.

cdr3_length,v_call,j_call,cdr3_aa
15,TRBV5-4,TRBJ2-3,ASSFTRIRDKGDTQY
14,TRBV6-5,TRBJ2-5,ASSSSVDRGWQTQY
12,TRBV5-5,TRBJ1-1,ASSYEGADTEAF
12,TRBV28,TRBJ2-1,ASSLIGELNEQF
13,TRBV5-1,TRBJ2-1,ASSWTGEGYNEQF
12,TRBV5-1,TRBJ2-1,ASSFWGPNNEQF
15,TRBV24-1,TRBJ2-1,ATPFSGGLNSYNEQF
13,TRBV11-1,TRBJ2-1,ASSQIGSSYNEQF
10,TRBV2,TRBJ1-1,ASSGTGGGAF
13,TRBV3-1/TRBV3-2,TRBJ2-3,ASSLSAGQADTQY
15,TRBV7-3,TRBJ2-1,ASSPSGVVGSYNEQF
12,TRBV5-6,TRBJ1-5,ASSRGQVNQPQH